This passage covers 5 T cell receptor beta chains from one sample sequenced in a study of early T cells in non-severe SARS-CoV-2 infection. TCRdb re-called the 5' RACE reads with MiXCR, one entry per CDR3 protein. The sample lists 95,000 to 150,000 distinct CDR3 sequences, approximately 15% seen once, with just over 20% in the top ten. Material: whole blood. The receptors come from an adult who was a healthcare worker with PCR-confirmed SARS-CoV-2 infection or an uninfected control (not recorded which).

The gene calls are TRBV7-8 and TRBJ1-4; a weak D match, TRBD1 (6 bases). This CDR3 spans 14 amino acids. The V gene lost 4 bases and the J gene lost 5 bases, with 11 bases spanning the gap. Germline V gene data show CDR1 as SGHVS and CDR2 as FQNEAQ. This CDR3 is CASSSRTGNEKLFF. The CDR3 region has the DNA TGTGCCAGCAGCTCTCGTACAGGGAATGAAAAACTGTTTTTT.

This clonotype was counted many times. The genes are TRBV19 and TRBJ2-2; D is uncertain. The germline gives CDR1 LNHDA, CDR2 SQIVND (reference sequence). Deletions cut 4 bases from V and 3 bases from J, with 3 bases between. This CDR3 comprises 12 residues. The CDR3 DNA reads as TGTGCCAGTAGTACGTACACCGGGGAGCTGTTTTTT. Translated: CASSTYTGELFF.

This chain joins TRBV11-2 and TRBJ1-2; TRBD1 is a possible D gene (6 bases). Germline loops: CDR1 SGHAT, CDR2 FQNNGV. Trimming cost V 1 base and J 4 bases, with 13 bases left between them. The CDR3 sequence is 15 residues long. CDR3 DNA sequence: TGTGCCAGCAGCTTAGTAGCTGGACAGCCCTATGGCTACACCTTC. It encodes CASSLVAGQPYGYTF.

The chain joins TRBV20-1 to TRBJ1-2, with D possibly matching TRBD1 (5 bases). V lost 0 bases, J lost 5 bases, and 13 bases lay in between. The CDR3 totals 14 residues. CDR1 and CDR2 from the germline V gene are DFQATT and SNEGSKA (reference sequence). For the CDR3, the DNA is TGCAGTGCTAGAGATATGGGTGGGGGTTATGGCTACACCTTC. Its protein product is CSARDMGGGYGYTF.

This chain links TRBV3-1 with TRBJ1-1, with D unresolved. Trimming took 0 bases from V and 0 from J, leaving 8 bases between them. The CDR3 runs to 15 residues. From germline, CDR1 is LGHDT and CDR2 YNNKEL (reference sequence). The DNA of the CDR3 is TGTGCCAGCAGCCAAGAGCGTGGGGTGAACACTGAAGCTTTCTTT. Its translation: CASSQERGVNTEAFF.